Listed below are T cell receptor beta chains from one sample, sequenced in a study of OX40 agonist ivuxolimab in advanced cancers. The data were produced by immunoSEQ multiplex PCR, yet TCRdb's version contains in-frame clones alone and is incomplete. Of fewer than 50,000 clones in the sample, around nine tenths were seen once. The sequencing used CD4+ or CD8+ T cells sorted from blood, collected in a trial of the OX40 agonist ivuxolimab. These receptors came from an adult with an advanced solid tumor such as melanoma, head and neck, liver or kidney cancer. The CDR3 runs from the conserved cysteine through the conserved F or W. D genes are given only for firm matches. Size is stated for part of the rows, as once, few or many counts, or as a class when the clone is expanded.

j_gene,abundance,d_gene,v_gene,CDR3aa,CDR3nt
TRBJ2-1,NA,NA,TRBV15,CATSRGGYEYNEQFF,TGTGCCACCAGCAGAGGGGGTTACGAATACAATGAGCAGTTCTTC
TRBJ1-5,NA,NA,TRBV2,CASSELGGDQPQHF,TGTGCCAGCAGTGAACTGGGGGGCGATCAGCCCCAGCATTTT
TRBJ1-2,NA,NA,TRBV11-2,CASSLSRVGYGYTF,TGTGCCAGCAGCTTGAGTAGGGTCGGCTATGGCTACACCTTC
TRBJ2-7,NA,NA,TRBV10-3,CAIIGSRDTYEQYF,TGTGCCATCATAGGTAGTAGGGACACCTACGAGCAGTACTTC
TRBJ2-7,NA,NA,TRBV7-2,CASSPSVSREQYF,TGTGCCAGCAGCCCTAGCGTGTCGAGGGAGCAGTACTTC
TRBJ2-7,NA,TRBD2,TRBV4-1,CASSQGGSGGAYEQYF,TGCGCCAGCAGCCAAGGGGGAAGCGGGGGGGCATACGAGCAGTACTTC
TRBJ2-2,NA,NA,TRBV4-1,CASSQKSNSDTGELFF,TGCGCCAGCAGCCAGAAATCAAACTCTGACACCGGGGAGCTGTTTTTT
TRBJ2-7,NA,TRBD1,TRBV9,CASSPGQGGYEQYF,TGTGCCAGCAGCCCAGGACAGGGAGGCTACGAGCAGTACTTC
TRBJ1-1,once,NA,TRBV9,CASSVTPSSGTEAFF,TGTGCCAGCAGCGTAACCCCTTCAAGCGGCACTGAAGCTTTCTTT
TRBJ2-2,NA,NA,TRBV12-2,CASSANDWGGTGELFF,TGTGCCAGCAGCGCCAACGATTGGGGAGGCACCGGGGAGCTGTTTTTT
TRBJ2-7,few,TRBD1,TRBV7-7,CASSLAGGEQYF,TGTGCTAGCAGCTTAGCAGGGGGCGAGCAGTACTTC
TRBJ2-7,NA,TRBD2,TRBV19,CASSIGERGAYEQYF,TGTGCCAGTAGTATAGGGGAGCGGGGGGCCTACGAGCAGTACTTC
TRBJ2-2,NA,NA,TRBV30,CAWSKTSAGTGELFF,TGTGCCTGGAGTAAGACTAGTGCGGGCACCGGGGAGCTGTTTTTT
TRBJ1-2,few,NA,TRBV6-1,CASSETGNVANYGYTF,TGTGCCAGCAGTGAAACGGGGAATGTAGCTAACTATGGCTACACCTTC
TRBJ2-3,NA,NA,TRBV10-2,CASSQFSGLRLSTDTQYF,TGCGCCAGCAGCCAATTTAGCGGACTGAGGCTTAGCACAGATACGCAGTATTTT
TRBJ1-2,NA,NA,TRBV13,CASSLGPANGYTF,TGTGCCAGCAGCTTAGGCCCCGCCAATGGCTACACCTTC